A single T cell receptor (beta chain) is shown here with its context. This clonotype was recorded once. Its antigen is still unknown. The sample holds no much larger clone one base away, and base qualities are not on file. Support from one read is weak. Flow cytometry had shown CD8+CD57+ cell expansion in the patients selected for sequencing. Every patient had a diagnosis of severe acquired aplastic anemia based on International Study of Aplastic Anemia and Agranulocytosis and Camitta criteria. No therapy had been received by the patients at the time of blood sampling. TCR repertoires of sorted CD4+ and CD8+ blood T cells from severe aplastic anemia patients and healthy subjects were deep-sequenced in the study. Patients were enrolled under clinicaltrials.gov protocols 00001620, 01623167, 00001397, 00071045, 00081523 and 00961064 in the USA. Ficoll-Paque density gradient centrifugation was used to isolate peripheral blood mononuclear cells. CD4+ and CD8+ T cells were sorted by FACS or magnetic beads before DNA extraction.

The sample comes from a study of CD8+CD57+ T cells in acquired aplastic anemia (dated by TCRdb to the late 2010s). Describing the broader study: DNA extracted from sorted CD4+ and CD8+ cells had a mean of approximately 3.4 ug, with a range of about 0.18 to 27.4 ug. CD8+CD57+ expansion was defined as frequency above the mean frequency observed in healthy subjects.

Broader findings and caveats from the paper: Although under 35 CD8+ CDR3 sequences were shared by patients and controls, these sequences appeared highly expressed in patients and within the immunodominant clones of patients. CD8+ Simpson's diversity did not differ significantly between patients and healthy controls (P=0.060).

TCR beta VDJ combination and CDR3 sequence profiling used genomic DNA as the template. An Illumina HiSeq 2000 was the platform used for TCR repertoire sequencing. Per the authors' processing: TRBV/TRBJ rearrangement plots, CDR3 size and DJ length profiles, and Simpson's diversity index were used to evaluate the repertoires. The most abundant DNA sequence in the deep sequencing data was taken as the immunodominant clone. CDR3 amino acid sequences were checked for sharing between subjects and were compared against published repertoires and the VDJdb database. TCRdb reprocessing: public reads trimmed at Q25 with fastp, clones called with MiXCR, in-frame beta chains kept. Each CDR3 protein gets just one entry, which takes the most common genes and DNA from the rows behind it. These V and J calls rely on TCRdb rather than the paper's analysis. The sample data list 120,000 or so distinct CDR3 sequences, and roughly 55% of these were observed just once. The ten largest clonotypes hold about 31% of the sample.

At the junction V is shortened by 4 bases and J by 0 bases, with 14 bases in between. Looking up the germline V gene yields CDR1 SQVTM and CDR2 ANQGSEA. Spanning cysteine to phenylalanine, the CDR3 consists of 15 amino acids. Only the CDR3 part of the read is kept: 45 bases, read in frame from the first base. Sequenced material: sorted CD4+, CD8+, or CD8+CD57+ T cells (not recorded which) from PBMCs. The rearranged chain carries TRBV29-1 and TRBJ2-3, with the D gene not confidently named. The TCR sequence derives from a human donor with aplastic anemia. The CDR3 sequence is CSVVLTHSSTDTQYF. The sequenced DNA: TGCAGCGTTGTATTGACTCATAGTAGCACAGATACGCAGTATTTT.